This entry concerns a single TCR beta chain. Its target is unknown. A junction boundary mismatches the germline segment, possibly from a read error. This specimen comes from a study of blood T cells in healthy people across ages. A J-beta primer mix and a sample-barcoded 5' primer were used in a second PCR of roughly 6 to 12 cycles. TCRdb used MiXCR to reprocess the 5' RACE reads, holding one entry per CDR3 protein. The repertoire holds over 1.5 million distinct CDR3 sequences, with around half as singletons. Findings and limits, study-wide: Investigators treated diversity estimates from one million T cells as underestimates. A strong correlation was found between TCR beta diversity and the percentage of naive T cells. The long-lived group displayed more naive CD4+ cells, plus higher diversity, than the aged donors did. Reliance upon unsorted PBMCs precluded definitive naive versus antigen-experienced comparison.

The receptor was derived from a woman in her forties in good health. The sequenced sample consisted of blood.

CDR3 nucleotides: TGTGCCAGCGTAGGGGGGGCATACAATGGGCAGTTCTTC. It translates to CASVGGAYNGQFF. The J gene is TRBJ2-1, the V gene TRBV6-5, with D perhaps TRBD2 (7 bases). CDR1 MNHEY and CDR2 SVGAGI come from the germline V gene. There are 13 residues in the CDR3.